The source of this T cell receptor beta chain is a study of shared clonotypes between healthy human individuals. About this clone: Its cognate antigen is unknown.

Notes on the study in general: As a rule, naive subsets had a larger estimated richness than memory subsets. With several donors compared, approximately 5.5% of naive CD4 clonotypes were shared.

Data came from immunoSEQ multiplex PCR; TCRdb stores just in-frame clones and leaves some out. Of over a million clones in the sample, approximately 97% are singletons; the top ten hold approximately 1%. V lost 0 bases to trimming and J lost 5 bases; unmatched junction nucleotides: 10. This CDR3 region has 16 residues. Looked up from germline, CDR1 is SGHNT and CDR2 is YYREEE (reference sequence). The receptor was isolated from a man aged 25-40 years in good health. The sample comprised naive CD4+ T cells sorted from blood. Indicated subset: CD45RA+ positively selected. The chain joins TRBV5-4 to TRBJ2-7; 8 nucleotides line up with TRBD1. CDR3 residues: CASSLGARTGNNEQYF. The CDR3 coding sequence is TGTGCCAGCAGCTTGGGGGCCCGGACAGGGAACAACGAGCAGTACTTC.